This T cell receptor beta chain was identified in a study of control samples from healthy donors and cancer patients. Method: immunoSEQ multiplex PCR; TCRdb's copy keeps in-frame clones and lacks some. Of fewer than 300,000 clones in the sample, approximately 80% were seen once. The germline gives CDR1 MGHRA, CDR2 YSYEKL. This CDR3 is 17 amino acids long. V lost 6 bases, J lost 4 bases, and 22 bases lay in between. Sequences were obtained from PBMCs. The source of this sequence is a woman between 55 and 75 years old with lung cancer. The J gene is TRBJ1-3, the V gene TRBV4-1; D is undetermined. Written as DNA, the CDR3 is TGCGCCAGCAGGAATTCGGAGGCGGGCGCTGCAGGAAACACCATATATTTT. As protein: CASRNSEAGAAGNTIYF.